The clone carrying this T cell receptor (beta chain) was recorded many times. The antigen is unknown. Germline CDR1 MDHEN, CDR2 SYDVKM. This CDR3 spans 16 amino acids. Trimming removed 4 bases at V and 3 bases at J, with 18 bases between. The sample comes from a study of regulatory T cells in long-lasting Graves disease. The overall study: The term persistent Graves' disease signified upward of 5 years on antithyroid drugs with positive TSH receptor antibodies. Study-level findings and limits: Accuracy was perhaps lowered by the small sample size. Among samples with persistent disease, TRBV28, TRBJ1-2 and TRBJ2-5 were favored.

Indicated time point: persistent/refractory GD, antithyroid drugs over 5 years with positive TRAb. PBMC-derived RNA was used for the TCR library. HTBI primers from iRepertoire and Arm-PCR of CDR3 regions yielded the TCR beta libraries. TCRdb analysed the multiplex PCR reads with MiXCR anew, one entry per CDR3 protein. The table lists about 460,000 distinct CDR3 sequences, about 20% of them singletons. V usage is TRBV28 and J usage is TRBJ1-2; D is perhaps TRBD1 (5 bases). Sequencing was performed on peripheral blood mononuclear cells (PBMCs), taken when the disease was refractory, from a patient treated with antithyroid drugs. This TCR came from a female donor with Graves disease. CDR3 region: CASSSPHRGAYYGYTF. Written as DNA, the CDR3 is TGTGCCAGCAGTTCCCCGCACCGCGGGGCTTACTATGGCTACACCTTC.